The rows below give T cell receptor beta chains drawn from one sample of a study of CD8+ T cells in alopecia areata. Data came from immunoSEQ multiplex PCR; TCRdb stores just in-frame clones and leaves some out. The sample includes 200,000 or so clones, 55% to 70% of them seen just once. This specimen consisted of CD4+ T cells sorted from blood, obtained at week 24, from a patient treated with tofacitinib. The receptors derive from a human donor with alopecia areata. Both conserved end residues are part of each CDR3. The D gene is left open where the match is weak. Some rows mark clone size as missing; the rest say once, few, many or name a class of expanded clone.

J | V | size | D | CDR3 | DNA
TRBJ1-4 | TRBV28 | NA | NA | CASSFRGLNEKLFF | TGTGCCAGCAGTTTCCGGGGATTAAATGAAAAACTGTTTTTT
TRBJ2-7 | TRBV2 | NA | NA | CASRRSSYEQYF | TGTGCCAGCAGGAGGAGCTCCTACGAGCAGTACTTC
TRBJ2-3 | TRBV5-1 | NA | TRBD1 | CASSLDRPPQDTQYF | TGCGCCAGCAGTCTGGACAGGCCCCCCCAAGATACGCAGTATTTT
TRBJ2-5 | TRBV2 | NA | NA | CASSETRGEQETQYF | TGTGCCAGCAGTGAAACCAGGGGCGAGCAAGAGACCCAGTACTTC
TRBJ2-1 | TRBV4-3 | few | TRBD2 | CASSPGLAVNNEQFF | TGCGCCAGCAGCCCCGGACTAGCAGTAAACAATGAGCAGTTCTTC
TRBJ2-3 | TRBV27 | few | NA | CASSLDGRGRTSTDTQYF | TGTGCCAGCAGTTTGGACGGTCGGGGGCGTACTAGCACAGATACGCAGTATTTT
TRBJ1-4 | TRBV6-1 | NA | NA | CASSVGPAREKLFF | TGTGCCAGCAGTGTCGGGCCTGCGAGAGAAAAACTGTTTTTT
TRBJ1-2 | TRBV28 | NA | NA | CATASPANYGYTF | TGTGCCACCGCTTCTCCAGCCAACTATGGCTACACCTTC
TRBJ2-7 | TRBV7-2 | few | TRBD1 | CASSRPGTDYEQYF | TGTGCCAGCAGCCGCCCCGGGACAGATTACGAGCAGTACTTC
TRBJ2-6 | TRBV27 | NA | NA | CASSLLHSGANVLTF | TGTGCCAGCAGTTTACTGCACTCTGGGGCCAACGTCCTGACTTTC
TRBJ2-2 | TRBV19 | NA | NA | CASIRATQYTGELFF | TGTGCCAGTATACGGGCGACACAATACACCGGGGAGCTGTTTTTT
TRBJ2-2 | TRBV18 | NA | NA | CASSPTGTGELFF | TGTGCCAGCTCACCAACGGGGACCGGGGAGCTGTTTTTT
TRBJ2-3 | TRBV5-6 | NA | TRBD2 | CASSFPGGSRTDTQYF | TGTGCCAGCAGCTTCCCGGGAGGGTCTCGCACAGATACGCAGTATTTT
TRBJ2-3 | TRBV7-8 | NA | NA | CASSPLGGLGTDTQYF | TGTGCCAGCAGCCCCTTGGGGGGGCTGGGCACAGATACGCAGTATTTT
TRBJ2-1 | TRBV10-3 | few | TRBD2 | CAISDGGGVDEQFF | TGTGCCATCAGTGACGGCGGGGGGGTCGATGAGCAGTTCTTC
TRBJ2-7 | TRBV29-1 | once | NA | CSVETGAGTEQYF | TGCAGCGTTGAGACTGGGGCAGGGACCGAGCAGTACTTC
TRBJ2-6 | TRBV2 | few | NA | CASSGYGANVLTF | TGTGCCAGCTCAGGCTATGGGGCCAACGTCCTGACTTTC
TRBJ2-5 | TRBV5-1 | few | TRBD1 | CASSSHPGQGAGETQYF | TGCGCCAGCAGCTCCCACCCGGGACAGGGGGCGGGAGAGACCCAGTACTTC
TRBJ2-5 | TRBV7-9 | few | NA | CASSPGILRETQYF | TGTGCCAGCAGCCCCGGGATTCTTCGAGAGACCCAGTACTTC
TRBJ1-1 | TRBV5-6 | NA | TRBD1 | CASSLGPQGADYTEAFF | TGTGCCAGCAGCTTGGGTCCACAGGGGGCGGACTACACTGAAGCTTTCTTT
TRBJ1-5 | TRBV30 | NA | TRBD1 | CAWRKPRDRGKYGSNQPQHF | TGTGCCTGGAGAAAGCCGAGGGACAGGGGAAAATACGGCAGCAATCAGCCCCAGCATTTT
TRBJ2-1 | TRBV30 | NA | TRBD2 | CAWSGTSGNYNEQFF | TGTGCCTGGAGCGGGACTAGCGGGAACTACAATGAGCAGTTCTTC
TRBJ1-2 | TRBV5-6 | few | TRBD1 | CASSSTGGAYGYTF | TGTGCCAGCAGCTCGACAGGGGGCGCCTATGGCTACACCTTC
TRBJ2-3 | TRBV5-1 | few | NA | CASSFGGDGSTDTQYF | TGCGCCAGCAGCTTCGGCGGGGACGGTAGCACAGATACGCAGTATTTT
TRBJ1-5 | TRBV2 | few | NA | CASKGWGVRNQPQHF | TGTGCCAGCAAAGGTTGGGGGGTTCGCAATCAGCCCCAGCATTTT
TRBJ1-1 | TRBV5-1 | NA | NA | CASSLEVGRRTEAFF | TGCGCCAGCAGCCTCGAGGTAGGGCGGCGCACTGAAGCTTTCTTT
TRBJ2-3 | TRBV5-1 | NA | NA | CASSPDSSTDTQYF | TGCGCCAGCAGCCCGGACAGTTCCACAGATACGCAGTATTTT
TRBJ2-3 | TRBV7-2 | NA | NA | CASSLSSMADTQYF | TGTGCCAGCAGCTTATCTAGTATGGCAGATACGCAGTATTTT
TRBJ2-7 | TRBV6-5 | NA | NA | CASSYAPASSYEQYF | TGTGCCAGCAGTTACGCGCCAGCGAGCTCCTACGAGCAGTACTTC
TRBJ2-5 | TRBV29-1 | NA | NA | CSVAGRTQETQYF | TGCAGCGTTGCGGGGCGGACCCAAGAGACCCAGTACTTC
TRBJ1-1 | TRBV27 | NA | NA | CASRSHTEAFF | TGTGCCAGCAGGTCCCACACTGAAGCTTTCTTT
TRBJ2-5 | TRBV4-3 | few | TRBD1 | CASSLRQGAMQTQYF | TGCGCCAGCAGCCTTAGACAGGGGGCGATGCAGACCCAGTACTTC
TRBJ2-5 | TRBV28 | NA | TRBD1 | CASRVGQARETQYF | TGTGCCAGCAGAGTCGGACAGGCCCGAGAGACCCAGTACTTC
TRBJ1-4 | TRBV29-1 | NA | NA | CSVEAPPAGRLFF | TGCAGCGTTGAAGCGCCCCCGGCGGGGCGGCTGTTTTTT
TRBJ2-5 | TRBV6-1 | NA | NA | CASRRFVNQETQYF | TGTGCCAGCAGAAGGTTTGTGAACCAAGAGACCCAGTACTTC
TRBJ2-1 | TRBV19 | NA | NA | CASSTVASSIYNEQFF | TGTGCCAGTAGTACTGTAGCGTCCTCCATCTACAATGAGCAGTTCTTC
TRBJ2-5 | TRBV7-9 | NA | NA | CASSPDSATASETQYF | TGTGCCAGCAGTCCCGACAGCGCCACGGCTTCAGAGACCCAGTACTTC
TRBJ2-3 | TRBV7-6 | NA | NA | CASSPRGIGGTDTQYF | TGTGCCAGCAGCCCCCGGGGGATAGGGGGGACAGATACGCAGTATTTT
TRBJ1-1 | TRBV10-3 | few | NA | CAISGGVDTEAFF | TGTGCCATCAGTGGGGGGGTCGACACTGAAGCTTTCTTT
TRBJ1-5 | TRBV4-3 | NA | TRBD1 | CASSLNRGPYSNQPQHF | TGCGCCAGCAGCCTTAACAGGGGCCCTTATAGCAATCAGCCCCAGCATTTT
TRBJ2-2 | TRBV29-1 | NA | NA | CSVSFNTGELFF | TGCAGCGTTTCGTTTAACACCGGGGAGCTGTTTTTT
TRBJ1-2 | TRBV9 | NA | NA | CASHSGGNYGYTF | TGTGCCAGCCATTCGGGGGGAAACTATGGCTACACCTTC
TRBJ1-2 | TRBV30 | NA | TRBD1 | CAWSPQGIGGYTF | TGTGCCTGGAGTCCACAGGGGATTGGTGGCTACACCTTC
TRBJ2-7 | TRBV5-1 | NA | TRBD2 | CASSLEGLAEQYF | TGCGCCAGCAGCTTGGAGGGACTAGCAGAGCAGTACTTC
TRBJ2-1 | TRBV30 | once | NA | CAWSVALNYNEQFF | TGTGCCTGGAGTGTAGCACTGAACTACAATGAGCAGTTCTTC
TRBJ1-1 | TRBV5-1 | NA | NA | CASTQGLNTEAFF | TGCGCCAGCACCCAGGGGCTGAACACTGAAGCTTTCTTT
TRBJ2-5 | TRBV7-6 | NA | NA | CASSFGGQETQYF | TGTGCCAGCAGCTTCGGCGGACAAGAGACCCAGTACTTC
TRBJ1-5 | TRBV7-3 | NA | NA | CASSQHTTGRGKQPQHF | TGTGCCAGCAGCCAACATACCACAGGGCGAGGGAAGCAGCCCCAGCATTTT
TRBJ2-5 | TRBV7-2 | NA | TRBD2 | CASNLVSGRAEETQYF | TGTGCCAGCAATCTAGTAAGCGGGAGGGCCGAAGAGACCCAGTACTTC
TRBJ2-7 | TRBV30 | few | NA | CAWAHGRDNEQYF | TGTGCCTGGGCCCACGGGCGGGACAACGAGCAGTACTTC
TRBJ2-3 | TRBV7-3 | NA | NA | CASSRDIADTQYF | TGTGCCAGCAGCCGAGATATAGCGGATACGCAGTATTTT